Each of the 7 T cell receptor beta chains below was sequenced from the same sample in a study of CD8 T cells in Susac syndrome. RNA amounts of about 0.5 to 1 ug underwent reverse transcription with random hexamers. MiXCR, applied by TCRdb to the immunoSEQ multiplex PCR reads, yields one record per CDR3 protein. The table lists over 95,000 distinct CDR3 sequences, around 90% of them singletons. The sample was CD4+ T cells from PBMCs. The receptors here all came from a human donor in good health.

This clonotype was seen just once. V is TRBV7-9 and J is TRBJ1-2; D gene ambiguous. The germline V gene encodes CDR1 SEHNR and CDR2 FQNEAQ (reference sequence). The V gene lost 5 bases and the J gene lost 2 bases, with 18 bases spanning the gap. This CDR3 comprises 16 residues. The CDR3 reads CASSPAHGRLNYGYTF. The CDR3, as DNA: TGTGCCAGCAGCCCAGCTCACGGACGGCTCAACTATGGCTACACCTTC. Drawing the rest from reference TRBV7-9 and TRBJ1-2, the complete variable domain is DTGVSQNPRHKITKRGQNVTFRCDPISEHNRLYWYRQTLGQGPEFLTYFQNEAQLEKSRLLSDRFSAERPKGSFSTLEIQRTEQGDSAMYLCASSPAHGRLNYGYTFGSGTRLTVV.

This chain uses TRBV20-1 with TRBJ2-1; TRBD1 matches 9 bases. J lost 7 bases, V lost 5 bases, and 6 bases had no gene match. CDR3 length: 13 amino acids. CDR1 and CDR2 from the germline V gene are DFQATT and SNEGSKA (reference sequence). DNA of the CDR3: TGCAGTGCTCCACAGGGGGCGATTAATGAGCAGTTCTTC. Translating gives CSAPQGAINEQFF.

The chain uses TRBV6-2 or TRBV6-3 and TRBJ1-1; no definite D call. Germline V gene sequence: CDR1 MNHEY, CDR2 SVGEGT. Trimming left V 4 bases short and J 1 base short, with 7 bases between. The CDR3 is made up of 13 amino acids. In DNA, the CDR3 is TGTGCCAGCAGTTTATTGGGGAACACTGAAGCTTTCTTT. This codes for CASSLLGNTEAFF.

This clonotype has a single count. CDR3 nucleotides: TGTGCCAGCAGCTTTCTGGCGGGCACCGGGGAGCTGTTTTTT. Protein sequence: CASSFLAGTGELFF. V usage is TRBV7-9 and J usage is TRBJ2-2, with D maybe TRBD2 (5 bases). The CDR3 is 14 amino acids. Trimming stripped 3 bases from V and 4 bases from J, with 9 bases between. CDR1 and CDR2 (germline): SEHNR, FQNEAQ (reference sequence). The variable domain in full, with the rest retrieved from reference TRBV7-9 and TRBJ2-2, is DTGVSQNPRHKITKRGQNVTFRCDPISEHNRLYWYRQTLGQGPEFLTYFQNEAQLEKSRLLSDRFSAERPKGSFSTLEIQRTEQGDSAMYLCASSFLAGTGELFFGEGSRLTVL.

The chain uses TRBV7-2 and TRBJ2-6, with D perhaps TRBD1 or TRBD2 (7 bases each). This CDR3 is built from 17 residues. Trimming took off 5 bases at V and 0 bases at J, with 14 bases between the two ends. Germline V gene lookup returns CDR1 SGHTA and CDR2 FQGNSA. This chain's CDR3 is CASSLGGGSSGANVLTF. In nucleotides, the CDR3 is TGTGCCAGCAGCCTAGGGGGCGGGAGCTCTGGGGCCAACGTCCTGACTTTC. Variable domain in full (rest from reference TRBV7-2 and TRBJ2-6): GAGVSQSPSNKVTEKGKDVELRCDPISGHTALYWYRQSLGQGLEFLIYFQGNSAPDKSGLPSDRFSAERTGGSVSTLTIQRTQQEDSAVYLCASSLGGGSSGANVLTFGAGSRLTVL.

This clonotype appeared once. This rearrangement joins TRBV29-1 to TRBJ1-1; D is ambiguous. V was clipped by 7 bases and J by 1 base, with 19 bases between them. Germline CDR1 is SQVTM and CDR2 is ANQGSEA. CDR3 length equals 15 residues. The CDR3 loop is CSATSGGQTNTEAFF. The CDR3 nucleotides are TGCAGCGCTACCTCAGGCGGGCAGACGAACACTGAAGCTTTCTTT.

This chain uses TRBV24-1 with TRBJ2-5; TRBD1 might be the D (5 bases). CDR3 size: 13 residues. Germline V gene sequence: CDR1 KGHDR, CDR2 SFDVKD. V lost 5 bases to trimming and J lost 2 bases, with 8 bases between them. The CDR3 protein is CATSVAGQETQYF. The CDR3 DNA follows: TGTGCCACCAGTGTGGCAGGGCAAGAGACCCAGTACTTC.